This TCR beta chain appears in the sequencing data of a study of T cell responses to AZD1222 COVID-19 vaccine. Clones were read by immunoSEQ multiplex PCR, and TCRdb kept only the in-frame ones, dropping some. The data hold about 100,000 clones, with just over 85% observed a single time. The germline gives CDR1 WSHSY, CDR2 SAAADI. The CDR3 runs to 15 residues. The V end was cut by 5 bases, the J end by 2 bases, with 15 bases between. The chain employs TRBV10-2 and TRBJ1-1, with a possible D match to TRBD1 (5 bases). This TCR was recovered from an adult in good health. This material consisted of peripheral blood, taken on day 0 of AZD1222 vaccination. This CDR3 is CASSYPSTANTEAFF. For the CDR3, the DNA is TGCGCCAGCAGTTACCCGTCGACAGCCAACACTGAAGCTTTCTTT.